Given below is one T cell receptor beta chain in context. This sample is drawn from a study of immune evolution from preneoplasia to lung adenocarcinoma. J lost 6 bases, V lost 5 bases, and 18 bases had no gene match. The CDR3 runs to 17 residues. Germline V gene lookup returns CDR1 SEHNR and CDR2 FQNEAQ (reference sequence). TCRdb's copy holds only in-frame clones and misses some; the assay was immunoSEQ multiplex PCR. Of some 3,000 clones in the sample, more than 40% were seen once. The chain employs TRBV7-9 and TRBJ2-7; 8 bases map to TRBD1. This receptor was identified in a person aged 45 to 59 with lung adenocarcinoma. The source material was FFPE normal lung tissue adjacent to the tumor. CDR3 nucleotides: TGTGCCAGCAGCCCCAAAAACTCCGGGACAGGCACTGTCGAGCAGTACTTC. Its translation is CASSPKNSGTGTVEQYF.